This TCR beta chain is drawn from a study of blood T cell repertoires in COVID-19. Study summary: Whether acute or convalescent, the COVID-19 samples came from the United States, Italy and Spain. The analysed material was cDNA or gDNA that came from T cells, B-cell-depleted T cells, or PBMCs.

This clone was counted only a few times. Authors' analysis steps: For nucleated cells, counts were estimated from reference gene primer amplification. Measured with immunoSEQ multiplex PCR; TCRdb has only the in-frame clones, and not every one. V and J calls and clone size are copied from that table; D and trimming were computed from the DNA. The sample has more than 95,000 clones, roughly four fifths seen once. Germline V CDR1 and CDR2: SGHRS, YFSETQ. The CDR3 covers 15 residues. Trimming cost V 0 bases and J 2 bases, with 10 bases left between them. This chain connects TRBV5-1 to TRBJ2-3; no clear D gene. This TCR derives from a man in his 60s with acute or convalescent COVID-19. Material: peripheral blood. CDR3 sequence: CASSLALTPTDTQYF. In DNA, the CDR3 is TGCGCCAGCAGCTTGGCCCTGACTCCCACAGATACGCAGTATTTT.